The clone carrying this T cell receptor (beta chain) was seen a few times. What it binds is unknown. The ends lost 0 bases at V and 4 bases at J; junction bases unmatched: 6. This CDR3 contains 15 residues. Per the germline V gene, CDR1 is DFQATT and CDR2 is SNEGSKA (reference sequence). The sample belongs to a study of T-cell reconstitution after alpha-beta-depleted transplantation in children. For TCRbeta, the library was prepared with unique molecular identifiers. One entry per CDR3 protein, called by TCRdb with MiXCR from the PCR reads. The sample gives about 420,000 distinct CDR3 sequences, roughly 17% of which show up once; 25% to 30% is in the top ten. Findings of the study overall: Newly made T cells mostly supplied T-cell counts and diversity one year after transplant. Surviving thymic progenitors and recipient T cells were the source of high TCRbeta diversity at day 60 in some patients. Reportedly, roughly two months post-transplant, alpha-beta T cells arose from several hundred expanded graft clones.

The specimen was PBMCs, mostly from graft donor cells, collected 360 days after TCRalphabeta/CD19-depleted stem cell transplant. The V call is TRBV20-1, the J call TRBJ2-3; the match to TRBD2 covers 8 bases. This sequence originates from a boy in the first two years of life who had a stem cell transplant for Wiskott-Aldrich syndrome, so the T cells may come from the graft donor. The CDR3 sequence is CSARDLGGGSDTQYF. The CDR3 region has the DNA TGCAGTGCTAGAGATCTCGGCGGGGGGTCAGATACGCAGTATTTT.